The present entry profiles one T cell receptor (beta chain) with its context. These data come from a study of blood T cell repertoires in COVID-19. Study background: Some COVID-19 samples were acute and others convalescent; all came from the United States, Italy and Spain. PBMCs, B-cell-depleted T cells, or T cells provided the cDNA or gDNA that made up the material.

The cohort comprised adults aged about 18 to 90 years residing in approximately 25 US areas. Two negative PCRs, clearance, or symptom resolution were required of recovered Cohort 3 donors. The ends lost 0 bases at V and 7 bases at J; junction bases unmatched: 7. The CDR3 is 15 amino acids. CDR1 is GTSNPN, CDR2 SVGIG, per germline (reference sequence). Libraries were prepared by immunoSEQ multiplex PCR; TCRdb keeps only in-frame clonotypes and omits some of them. The sample lists a few hundred thousand clones; 89% were seen once. The sample consisted of PBMCs or T cells enriched from blood (not recorded which). The chain uses TRBV30 and TRBJ1-5; 9 bases agree with TRBD1. The receptor's source is a woman aged 25 to 39 who had recovered from COVID-19. This CDR3 is CAWSVGTGIGQPQHF. Written as DNA, the CDR3 is TGTGCCTGGAGTGTAGGGACAGGGATTGGGCAGCCCCAGCATTTT.